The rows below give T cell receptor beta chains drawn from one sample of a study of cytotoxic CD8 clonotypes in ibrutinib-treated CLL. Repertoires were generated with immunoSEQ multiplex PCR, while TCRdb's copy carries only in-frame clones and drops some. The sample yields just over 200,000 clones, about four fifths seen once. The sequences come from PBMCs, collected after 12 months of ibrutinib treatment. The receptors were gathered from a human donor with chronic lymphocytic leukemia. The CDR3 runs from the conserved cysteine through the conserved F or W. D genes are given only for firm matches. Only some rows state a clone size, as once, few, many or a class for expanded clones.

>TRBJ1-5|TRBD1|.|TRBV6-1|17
CASSEASWDRGSQPQHF
TGTGCCAGCAGTGAAGCGAGCTGGGACAGGGGCAGTCAGCCCCAGCATTTT
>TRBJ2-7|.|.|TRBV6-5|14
CASSYSYGFYEQYF
TGTGCCAGCAGTTACTCGTACGGGTTCTACGAGCAGTACTTC
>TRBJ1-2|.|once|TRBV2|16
CASSDADRTQGSGYTF
TGTGCCAGCAGTGACGCAGATCGGACCCAGGGATCTGGCTACACCTTC
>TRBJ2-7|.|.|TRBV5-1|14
CASSSQAAPNEQYF
TGCGCCAGCAGCTCCCAGGCGGCGCCCAACGAGCAGTACTTC
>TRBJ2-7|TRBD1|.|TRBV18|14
CASSPRQGPHEQYF
TGTGCCAGCTCACCTCGACAGGGGCCCCACGAGCAGTACTTC
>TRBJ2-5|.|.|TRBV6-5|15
CASRKGLDSRETQYF
TGTGCCAGCAGAAAGGGACTCGACTCCAGGGAGACCCAGTACTTC
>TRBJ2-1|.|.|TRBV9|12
CASSVPSNEQFF
TGTGCCAGCAGCGTGCCGTCGAATGAGCAGTTCTTC
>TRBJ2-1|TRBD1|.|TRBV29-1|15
CSVEGGDRGTAEQFF
TGCAGCGTTGAAGGGGGAGACAGGGGGACGGCTGAGCAGTTCTTC
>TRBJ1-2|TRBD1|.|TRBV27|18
CASSLRQRTGGADYGYTF
TGTGCCAGCAGTTTGCGCCAACGGACAGGGGGCGCTGACTATGGCTACACCTTC
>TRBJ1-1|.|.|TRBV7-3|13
CASSLIRDTEAFF
TGTGCCAGCAGCTTAATCAGGGACACTGAAGCTTTCTTT
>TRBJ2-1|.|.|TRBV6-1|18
CASSETPRGVAYPNEQFF
TGTGCCAGCAGTGAAACCCCGAGGGGAGTGGCGTACCCGAATGAGCAGTTCTTC
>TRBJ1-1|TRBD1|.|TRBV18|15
CASSPYGQGNTEAFF
TGTGCCAGCTCACCCTATGGACAGGGGAACACTGAAGCTTTCTTT
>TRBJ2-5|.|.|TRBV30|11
CAWSEGETQYF
TGTGCCTGGAGTGAGGGGGAGACCCAGTACTTC
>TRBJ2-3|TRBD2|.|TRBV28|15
CASSLSASGAPTPYF
TGTGCCAGCAGTTTATCGGCTAGCGGGGCCCCCACCCCGTATTTT
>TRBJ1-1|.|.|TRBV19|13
CASSRTANTEAFF
TGTGCCAGTAGCCGGACAGCGAACACTGAAGCTTTCTTT
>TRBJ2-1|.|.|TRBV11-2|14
CASSRTTSGNEQFF
TGTGCCAGCAGCCGGACGACTAGTGGCAATGAGCAGTTCTTC
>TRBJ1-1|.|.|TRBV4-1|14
CASSQSVLNTEAFF
TGCGCCAGCAGCCAGAGCGTTCTGAACACTGAAGCTTTCTTT
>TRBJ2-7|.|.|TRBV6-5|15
CASSYSRYPTYEQYF
TGTGCCAGCAGTTACTCTCGGTACCCCACCTACGAGCAGTACTTC
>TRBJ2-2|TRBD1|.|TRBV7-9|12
CASSPGQFELFF
TGTGCCAGCAGCCCGGGACAGTTTGAGCTGTTTTTT
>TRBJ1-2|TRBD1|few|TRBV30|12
CAWRFPGGGYTF
TGTGCCTGGAGGTTTCCAGGGGGTGGCTACACCTTC
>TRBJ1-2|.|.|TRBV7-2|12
CASSFDIYGYTF
TGTGCCAGCAGCTTTGACATCTATGGCTACACCTTC
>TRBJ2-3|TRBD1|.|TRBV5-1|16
CASSLSSQGAKDTQYF
TGCGCCAGCAGCTTGAGTTCCCAGGGGGCGAAAGATACACAGTATTTT
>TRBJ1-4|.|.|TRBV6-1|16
CASSEALGGTNEKLFF
TGTGCCAGCAGTGAAGCGCTTGGGGGGACTAATGAAAAACTGTTTTTT
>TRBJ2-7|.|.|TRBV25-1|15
CASSEDGRDSYEQYF
TGTGCCAGCAGTGAGGATGGGCGGGACTCCTACGAGCAGTACTTC
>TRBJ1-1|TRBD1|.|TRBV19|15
CASSQTGTGDSEAFF
TGTGCCAGTAGTCAAACCGGGACAGGGGACTCTGAAGCTTTCTTT
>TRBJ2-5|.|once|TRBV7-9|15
CASSPGDGSWETQYF
TGTGCCAGCAGCCCCGGGGACGGGTCCTGGGAGACCCAGTACTTC
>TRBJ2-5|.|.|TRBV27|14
CATKVGPQWGTQYF
TGTGCCACCAAGGTGGGACCCCAGTGGGGGACCCAGTACTTC
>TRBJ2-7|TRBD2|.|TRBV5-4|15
CASSLGLAGTYEQYF
TGTGCCAGCAGCCTGGGACTAGCGGGAACCTACGAGCAGTACTTC
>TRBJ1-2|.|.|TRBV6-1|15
CASSVGGDIGYGYTF
TGTGCCAGCAGTGTCGGGGGGGACATTGGATATGGCTACACCTTC
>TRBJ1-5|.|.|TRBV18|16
CASSPPSVRRNQPQHF
TGTGCCAGCTCACCACCGTCGGTCCGTCGCAATCAGCCCCAGCATTTT
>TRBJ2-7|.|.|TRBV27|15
CASSLKSRDPYEQYF
TGTGCCAGCAGTTTGAAATCGAGGGATCCCTACGAGCAGTACTTC
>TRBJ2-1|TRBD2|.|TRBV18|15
CASSPPSREYNEQFF
TGTGCCAGCTCACCACCCTCGCGGGAGTACAATGAGCAGTTCTTC
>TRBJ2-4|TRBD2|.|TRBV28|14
CASVPGRAKNIQYF
TGTGCCTCCGTCCCCGGGAGGGCCAAAAACATTCAGTACTTC
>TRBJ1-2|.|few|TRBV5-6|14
CASSRAWGDHGYTF
TGTGCCAGCAGCCGAGCGTGGGGGGATCATGGCTACACCTTC
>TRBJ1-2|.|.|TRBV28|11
CASWDGYGYTF
TGTGCCAGCTGGGACGGCTATGGCTACACCTTC
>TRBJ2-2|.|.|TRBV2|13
CASSARDTGELFF
TGTGCCAGCAGCGCCCGGGACACCGGGGAGCTGTTTTTT
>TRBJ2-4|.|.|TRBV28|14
CASSRVLGDDIQYF
TGTGCCAGCAGTAGAGTATTGGGGGATGACATTCAGTACTTC
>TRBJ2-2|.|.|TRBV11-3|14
CASSLGLNTGELFF
TGTGCCAGCAGCCTAGGACTGAACACCGGGGAGCTGTTTTTT
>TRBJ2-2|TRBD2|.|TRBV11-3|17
CASSLWAGGKNTGELFF
TGTGCCAGCAGCTTATGGGCGGGAGGAAAGAACACCGGGGAGCTGTTTTTT
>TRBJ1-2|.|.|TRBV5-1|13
CASSDSFAYGYTF
TGCGCCAGCAGCGACAGTTTCGCCTATGGCTACACCTTC
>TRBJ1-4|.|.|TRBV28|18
CASSLRSVPGATNEKLFF
TGTGCCAGCAGTTTACGGTCGGTGCCCGGTGCAACTAATGAAAAACTGTTTTTT
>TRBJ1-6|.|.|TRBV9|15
CASSAQGSDNSPLHF
TGTGCCAGCAGCGCCCAGGGATCTGATAATTCACCCCTCCACTTT
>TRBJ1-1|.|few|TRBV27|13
CASGWTGNTEAFF
TGTGCCAGCGGTTGGACGGGGAACACTGAAGCTTTCTTT
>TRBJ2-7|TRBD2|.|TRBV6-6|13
CASNPTSGRAQYF
TGTGCCAGCAATCCAACTAGCGGGAGGGCCCAGTACTTC
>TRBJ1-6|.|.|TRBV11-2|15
CASSLVGGVNSPLHF
TGTGCCAGCAGCTTAGTTGGGGGCGTTAATTCACCCCTCCACTTT
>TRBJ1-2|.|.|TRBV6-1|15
CASSEPTRGGYGYTF
TGTGCCAGCAGTGAACCCACACGAGGGGGCTATGGCTACACCTTC
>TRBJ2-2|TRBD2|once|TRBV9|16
CASSPTAGGPAGELFF
TGTGCCAGCTCTCCGACAGCGGGGGGGCCCGCCGGGGAGCTGTTTTTT
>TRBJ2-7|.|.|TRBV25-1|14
CAVQVRESHYEQYF
TGTGCCGTGCAGGTGAGGGAGTCCCACTACGAGCAGTACTTC
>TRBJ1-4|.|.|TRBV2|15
CASSAQDYVNEKLFF
TGTGCCAGCAGTGCACAGGACTATGTAAATGAAAAACTGTTTTTT